This TCR beta chain was retrieved from a study of cytomegalovirus exposure and HLA in healthy donors. Findings and limits, study-wide: The investigators catalogued 150 or so TCR beta chains as cytomegalovirus-associated. A few CMV-associated chains proved CMV antigen-specific in vitro.

Comments on this clone: The target antigen is unknown.

The donors were in the 120-subject validation cohort; that cohort was separate from the approximately 730-subject first cohort. Sequencing was performed with immunoSEQ multiplex PCR; in TCRdb, only in-frame clones are kept and a portion is missing. The sample contains about 120,000 clones, roughly 95% of which appear only once. Sequencing used PBMCs. The clonotype comes from a man aged 18 to 35 in good health and CMV-seronegative.

CDR3: CASSSLELAYNEQFF. The CDR3 DNA is TGTGCCAGCAGCTCCCTAGAATTAGCCTACAATGAGCAGTTCTTC. The chain combines TRBV7-8 with TRBJ2-1; no reliable D call. The CDR3 is 15 residues long. The V and J ends lost 4 bases and 2 bases respectively, with 12 bases between them. Germline V gives CDR1 SGHVS, CDR2 FQNEAQ.